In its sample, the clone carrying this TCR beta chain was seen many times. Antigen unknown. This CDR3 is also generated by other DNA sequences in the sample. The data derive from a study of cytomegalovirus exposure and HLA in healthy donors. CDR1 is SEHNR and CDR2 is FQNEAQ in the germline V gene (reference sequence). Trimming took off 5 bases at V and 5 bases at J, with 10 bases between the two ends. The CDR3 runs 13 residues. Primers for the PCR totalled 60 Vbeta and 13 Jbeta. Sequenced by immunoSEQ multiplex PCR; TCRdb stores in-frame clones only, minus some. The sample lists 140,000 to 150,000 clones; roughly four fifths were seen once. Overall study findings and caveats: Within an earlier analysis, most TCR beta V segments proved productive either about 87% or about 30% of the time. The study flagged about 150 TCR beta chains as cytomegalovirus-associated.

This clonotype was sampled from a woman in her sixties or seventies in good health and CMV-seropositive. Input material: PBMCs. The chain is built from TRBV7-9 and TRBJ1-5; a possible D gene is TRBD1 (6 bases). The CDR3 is CASSLGQYQPQHF. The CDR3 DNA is TGTGCCAGCAGCCTTGGACAGTATCAGCCCCAGCATTTT.